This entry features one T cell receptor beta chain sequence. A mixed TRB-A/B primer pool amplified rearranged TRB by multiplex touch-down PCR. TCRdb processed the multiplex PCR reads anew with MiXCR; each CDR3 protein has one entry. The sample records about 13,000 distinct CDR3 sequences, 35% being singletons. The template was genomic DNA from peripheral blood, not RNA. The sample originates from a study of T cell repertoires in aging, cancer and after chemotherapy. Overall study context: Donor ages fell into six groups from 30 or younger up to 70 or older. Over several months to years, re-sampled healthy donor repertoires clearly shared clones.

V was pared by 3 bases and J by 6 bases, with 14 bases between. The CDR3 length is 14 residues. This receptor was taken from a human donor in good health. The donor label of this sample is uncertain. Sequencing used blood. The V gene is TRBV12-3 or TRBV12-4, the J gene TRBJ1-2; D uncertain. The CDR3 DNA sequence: TGTGCCAGCAGTTTTGGCGGAAGATATAATGGCTACACCTTC. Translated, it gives CASSFGGRYNGYTF.